The 3 T cell receptor beta chains below all came from one sample that was sequenced in a study of T cells in women clearing cervical HPV infection. The table came from immunoSEQ multiplex PCR; TCRdb's copy has only in-frame clones and leaves some out. Recorded for this sample: over 30,000 clones. The specimen sequenced was blood buffy coat. The receptors were sampled from a woman aged 18 to 75 with a cervical HPV16 infection that either progressed to CIN3+ or cleared (not recorded which).

Comment on this clone: Read sequence stops 3 residues before the CDR3 end, and the germline J gene provides the missing end. The chain couples TRBV7-3 to TRBJ2-1; D is possibly TRBD1 or TRBD2 (5 bases each). The CDR3 contains 14 residues. V shed 6 bases and J shed 9 bases, with 18 bases lying between them. Germline CDR1 SGHTA, CDR2 FQGTGA. The CDR3 DNA, read in part, is TGTGCCAGCAGTCCCAGGGTCCTAGGAGGTGAG. Amino acids: CASSPRVLGGE. The full CDR3 protein reads CASSPRVLGGEQFF.

This CDR3 is CASSPGDSRSSGANVLFF. The covered CDR3 bases are TGCGCCAGCAGCCCGGGGGACTCCAGGAGCTCTGGGGCCAACGTA. This chain links TRBV5-1 with TRBJ1-4; D possibly corresponds to TRBD1 (5 bases). The sequence runs out 3 residues before the end of the CDR3; the remainder is reconstructed from the germline J gene. CDR3 length equals 18 residues. Germline-derived CDR1 and CDR2 are SGHRS and YFSETQ.

As for this clone: The read gets to within 3 residues of the CDR3 end, and the germline J gene fills in the rest. This chain joins TRBV7-2 and TRBJ2-7, with 10 bases matching TRBD2. V was clipped by 6 bases and J by 1 base; unmatched bases: 6. The CDR3 covers 15 residues. Germline V gene sequence: CDR1 SGHTA, CDR2 FQGNSA. The sequenced CDR3 bases are TGTGCCAGCAGGGTGAGACTAGCGGGTTCCTACGAG. This sequence encodes CASRVRLAGSYE. The complete CDR3 protein is CASRVRLAGSYEQYF.